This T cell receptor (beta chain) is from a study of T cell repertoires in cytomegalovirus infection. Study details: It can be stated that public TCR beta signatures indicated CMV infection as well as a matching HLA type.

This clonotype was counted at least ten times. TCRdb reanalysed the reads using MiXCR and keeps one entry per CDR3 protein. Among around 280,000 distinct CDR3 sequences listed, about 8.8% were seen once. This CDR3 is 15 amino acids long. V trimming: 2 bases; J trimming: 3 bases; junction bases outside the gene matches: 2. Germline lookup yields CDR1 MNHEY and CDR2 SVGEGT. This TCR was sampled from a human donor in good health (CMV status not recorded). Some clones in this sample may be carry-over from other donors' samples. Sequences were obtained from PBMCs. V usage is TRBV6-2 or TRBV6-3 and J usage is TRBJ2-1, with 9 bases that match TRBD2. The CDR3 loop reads CASSYRGGDYNEQFF. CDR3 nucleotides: TGTGCCAGCAGTTACCGCGGGGGGGACTACAATGAGCAGTTCTTC.